This T cell receptor beta chain was recorded in a study of technical replicates of blood from a few donors. Libraries were prepared by immunoSEQ multiplex PCR; TCRdb keeps only in-frame clonotypes and omits some of them. Found here are about 83,000 clones, about 91% of them singletons; the top ten hold around 0.27%. This clone was counted once. The TCR originated in a human donor in good health. The sequenced material came from T cells isolated from PBMCs.

CDR3 DNA: TGTGCCAGCAGTGAAGAAAGAAAGGGGCTTGCAACTAATGAAAAACTGTTTTTT. This sequence encodes CASSEERKGLATNEKLFF. This chain uses TRBV2 with TRBJ1-4; a possible D gene is TRBD1 (5 bases). Trimming cost V 1 base and J 0 bases, with 15 bases left between them. There are 18 residues in the CDR3. Germline values: CDR1 SNHLY, CDR2 FYNNEI.